This entry concerns a single TCR beta chain. The antigen this receptor binds is unknown. The CDR3 numbers 16 residues from cysteine through phenylalanine. The DNA is unrecorded. The germline V gene specifies MDHEN as CDR1 and SYDVKM as CDR2. The record originates from a study of T cells expressing NK-cell markers (TCRdb year 2020). Regarding the complete study: About 8 donors provided sorted CD3+CD56+NKG2C+, CD3+CD56+NKG2C- and CD3+CD56-NKG2C+ T-cell subsets, whose TCR beta-chain repertoires were profiled. Among the eight sequenced donors, seven were HCMV-seropositive and one was HCMV-seronegative. All eight donors whose samples were sequenced were randomly selected healthy volunteers, three of them men and five women. Sequencing of the libraries produced 2 x 150 bp reads on Illumina HiSeq 2000/2500, MiSeq or NextSeq. Broad study findings and their caveats: In several donors, the dominant CD3+CD56+NKG2C+ clonotypes were found to rank among the top 10 CD8+ clonotypes and to make up about 1.0-8% of CD8+ T cells. Those dominant clonotypes were again the most abundant among CD3+CD56-NKG2C+ cells in a few donors, at 28.3-60.1%. Whether the expanded NKG2C-expressing T cell clones were specific for HCMV antigens was left unclear.

Instrument on record: Illumina HiSeq 2000. 5'RACE template switching, by which a universal primer site and unique molecular identifiers were added, was used to make TCR beta cDNA libraries. Priming for cDNA synthesis came from the TCR beta constant segment, and two successive PCR amplification steps followed. The paper's data handling went like this. Reads were demultiplexed and grouped by UMI with MIGEC, and clonotypes were assembled and quantified with MiTCR. Only TCR cDNA sequences supported by at least two reads were kept to exclude erroneous sequences. The tcR package was used for downstream repertoire analysis, and clonotypes were matched between fractions using CDR3 nucleotide sequence together with V segment. Antigen specificity was annotated against VDJdb with VDJmatch, allowing one amino acid substitution in CDR3. Following TCRdb reprocessing, every CDR3 protein sequence forms one entry, and DNA is not provided. The V and J calls, along with clone size, are taken from TCRdb and not from the paper's own processing. The sample table holds about 460,000 distinct CDR3 sequences. Over 1.3% of the sample rests with the top ten.

To determine HCMV serostatus, a commercial ELISA kit was used to detect HCMV-specific IgG in serum. Peripheral blood mononuclear cells were isolated from blood by Ficoll density gradient centrifugation. This sequence originates from a woman in her fifties or sixties in good health. Donor details come from another sample of the same person, matched by shared clones. The chain is made from TRBV28 and TRBJ2-2. Sequencing input: blood T cells: a sorted CD56 or NKG2C T cell subset, CD4+ or CD8+ T cells, or bulk PBMC T cells (not recorded which). The CDR3: CASSLWTIANTGELFF.